This T cell receptor beta chain is from a study of OX40 agonist ivuxolimab in advanced cancers. On the study more broadly: Across the patients, intravenous ivuxolimab was delivered every 2 weeks at 0.01 to 10 mg/kg. Partial responses were achieved by three patients: one hepatocellular carcinoma, two cutaneous melanoma. It was permissible to have had prior anti-PD-1, anti-PD-L1 or anti-CTLA-4 therapy, and around 40% had some. Study-wide findings and caveats: CD8+ T cells showed, on average, more clonal expansion than CD4+ cells.

Germline V gene lookup returns CDR1 SGHTA and CDR2 FQGNSA. CDR3 length: 13 residues. Trimming cost V 2 bases and J 9 bases; bases outside gene matches: 4. This clone was detected a few times. No antigen is known for it. Some clones are missing from TCRdb's copy, which holds only in-frame ones; the method was immunoSEQ multiplex PCR. The sample lists fewer than 40,000 clones, roughly 69% seen once, with around a sixth in the top ten. The starting material was CD4+ or CD8+ T cells sorted from blood, obtained in a trial of the OX40 agonist ivuxolimab. This TCR came from an adult with an advanced solid tumor such as melanoma, head and neck, liver or kidney cancer. This sequence joins TRBV7-2 and TRBJ2-4, with TRBD1 identical over 7 bases. CDR3 protein: CASSLNRGSIQYF. In DNA form, the CDR3 reads TGTGCCAGCAGCTTAAACAGGGGAAGCATTCAGTACTTC.